This T cell receptor beta chain was identified in a study of spatial heterogeneity in lung cancer. TCRdb re-analysed the 5' RACE reads in MiXCR, keeping a single row per CDR3 protein. The sample includes about 92,000 distinct CDR3 sequences, 12% seen only once; the top ten take just over 40%. Time point: sample taken at primary tumor resection. In each case, whole RNA from tumor, nontumor lung or frozen PBMC was sequenced unsorted. This TCR was sampled from a male donor with early-stage non-small cell lung cancer. Sequencing used PBMCs, obtained at surgery.

CDR3: CASSEQPNQPQHF. DNA of the CDR3: TGTGCCAGCAGTGAACAGCCTAATCAGCCCCAGCATTTT. The rearrangement links TRBV6-4 to TRBJ1-5; D call uncertain. Germline CDR1 is MRHNA and CDR2 is SNTAGT. The CDR3 has 13 amino acids. Trimming shortened V by 3 bases and J by 4 bases, and 7 bases separated the two germline ends.